The clone carrying this T cell receptor (beta chain) came up a few times. What it recognizes is unknown. The data are from a study of vaccination effects on CD4 cells after COVID-19. Study overall: ViraFEST expansion of antigen-specific CD4+ T cells with viral peptide pools preceded sequencing.

Using immunoSEQ multiplex PCR, the repertoire was profiled, and TCRdb retains in-frame clones only, with some absent. There are some 70,000 clones in the sample; 70% to 80% occur only once, and 2% to 3% lies in the top ten. When roughly eleven days of culture had elapsed, CD4+ T cells were isolated. Vaccination of participants consisted of two doses of either the BNT162b2 or mRNA-1273 vaccine. General observations from the study: Both infection-induced and vaccine-induced clones contracted markedly at late post-vaccination timepoints.

This CDR3 is built from 18 residues. Looked up from germline, CDR1 is SGDLS and CDR2 is YYNGEE. J was trimmed by 1 base and V by 4 bases; bases with no gene match: 11. The specimen was CD4+ T cells from PBMCs cultured without peptide, collected after COVID-19 vaccination. The sequence came from a human donor who received a COVID-19 vaccine. The chain combines TRBV9 with TRBJ1-6, with 7 bases matching TRBD1. CDR3 DNA sequence: TGTGCCAGCAGCCTCCAACCCAGGGGGGAGTCCTATAATTCACCCCTCCACTTT. Translation gives CASSLQPRGESYNSPLHF.